This T cell receptor beta chain was captured by sequencing in a study of identical twins. Trimming took 5 bases from V and 3 from J, leaving 17 bases between them. CDR3 size: 16 residues. MiXCR, run by TCRdb on the 5' RACE reads, gives a single entry per CDR3 protein. The repertoire holds approximately 530,000 distinct CDR3 sequences, with about 22% as singletons. Another study also made use of these data, one on yellow fever vaccine responses in identical twins.

The TCR comes from a woman in her late teens or twenties in good health. This chain links TRBV12-3 or TRBV12-4 with TRBJ2-1, with D maybe TRBD2 (6 bases). The sample consisted of CD4+ T cells sorted from blood. DNA of the CDR3: TGTGCCAGCAGTCACTTTGGCGGGGCTTTCTACAATGAGCAGTTCTTC. Its protein is CASSHFGGAFYNEQFF.